These 17 T cell receptor beta chains came from one sample sequenced in a study of beta chain features in type 1 diabetes. cDNA synthesis used the whole RNA isolate, giving expressed TCRB sequences. Profiling relied on immunoSEQ multiplex PCR, and the TCRdb table lists in-frame clones only, not all of them. The top ten hold about 0.6% of the sample, which has over 150,000 clones, around 8% seen once. The sequenced sample consisted of central memory CD4+ T cells from blood. Every receptor here comes from a man between 18 and 29 years old in good health.

The rearrangement joins TRBV4-1 to TRBJ2-5, with 10 bases aligning to TRBD1. This CDR3 spans 15 amino acids. In germline, CDR1 is MGHRA, CDR2 YSYEKL. Trimming took 2 bases from V and 2 from J; bases not matched to a gene: 2. CDR3 coding DNA: TGCGCCAGCAGCCAATCGGGACAGGGGCAAGAGACCCAGTACTTC. Translating it yields CASSQSGQGQETQYF.

This clone occurred a few times. The gene calls are TRBV10-3 and TRBJ2-7; TRBD2 matches 15 bases. Germline V gives CDR1 ENHRY, CDR2 SYGVKD. This CDR3 contains 16 residues. The junction had 3 bases not matched to a gene; V was cut back by 5 bases and J by 1 base. CDR3 nucleotide sequence: TGTGCCATCAGTTTCGGGACTAGCGGGAGGTCCTACGAGCAGTACTTC. This translates into CAISFGTSGRSYEQYF.

This clone has just a few counts. V is TRBV7-9 and J is TRBJ1-1, with unresolved D. Germline values: CDR1 SEHNR, CDR2 FQNEAQ (reference sequence). The CDR3 has 12 amino acids. The DNA for the CDR3 is TGTGCTGGCGGGAGTGATTACACTGAAGCTTTCTTT. Residues: CAGGSDYTEAFF.

V gene TRBV7-2 combines with J gene TRBJ2-5; 10 nucleotides agree with TRBD2. Germline V gene lookup returns CDR1 SGHTA and CDR2 FQGNSA. The trim removed 1 base at V and 2 bases at J, leaving 4 bases unmatched. This CDR3 has 16 amino acids. For the CDR3, the DNA is TGTGCCAGCAGCTTAGGGGCTAGCGGGGGACAAGAGACCCAGTACTTC. Its translation: CASSLGASGGQETQYF.

The chain combines TRBV28 with TRBJ2-1; 12 bases are a match to TRBD2. The V gene's germline CDR1 is MDHEN and CDR2 SYDVKM. V lost 4 bases and J lost 12; bases outside the gene matches: 22. CDR3 length equals 19 residues. As DNA, the CDR3 is TGTGCCAGCAGTTCAACCAAAGGACAGTTGACTAGCGGGGGCGGGTGGCAGTTCTTC. It specifies CASSSTKGQLTSGGGWQFF.

The sample holds many counts of this clone. The gene calls are TRBV18 and TRBJ1-1, with 8 nucleotides matching TRBD1. The CDR3 length is 14 residues. CDR1 KGHSH and CDR2 LQKENI come from the germline V gene. V lost 3 bases to trimming and J lost 5 bases; unmatched junction nucleotides: 5. The CDR3 region has the DNA TGTGCCAGCTCACCCCGGACAGGGAAAACTGAAGCTTTCTTT. Its translation is CASSPRTGKTEAFF.

The chain employs TRBV7-2 and TRBJ1-1; D gene uncertain. The CDR3 extends over 13 amino acids. Germline V gene lookup returns CDR1 SGHTA and CDR2 FQGNSA. The V end lost 7 bases, the J end lost 3 bases, and 12 bases lay between the germline ends. The CDR3 spells CASTEVPDTEAFF. CDR3 coding DNA: TGTGCCAGCACCGAGGTCCCGGACACTGAAGCTTTCTTT.

The chain is built from TRBV19 and TRBJ2-7; TRBD1 agrees at 9 bases. CDR1 is LNHDA, CDR2 SQIVND, per germline (reference sequence). CDR3 length: 13 residues. V dropped 7 bases and J dropped 6; count of bases not matched to a gene: 7. The CDR3, as DNA: TGTGCCAGTATGGACAGGGGTTTTGGCGAGCAGTACTTC. This sequence encodes CASMDRGFGEQYF.

The chain uses TRBV4-2 and TRBJ2-7; a possible D gene is TRBD1 (6 bases). V was cut by 5 bases and J by 6 bases, with 17 bases left in between. There are 14 residues in the CDR3. The germline V gene encodes CDR1 LGHNA and CDR2 YNFKEQ. The chain's CDR3 is CASSIPGHSSEQYF. In nucleotides, the CDR3 is TGTGCCAGCAGCATCCCGGGACACAGCTCCGAGCAGTACTTC.

The rearrangement links TRBV5-4 to TRBJ1-1, with D uncertain. The V end lost 4 bases, the J end lost 4 bases, and 11 bases lay between the germline ends. The CDR3 length is 13 residues. Germline V gene lookup returns CDR1 SGHNT and CDR2 YYREEE (reference sequence). The CDR3 sequence: CASSLTEATEAFF. CDR3 coding DNA: TGTGCCAGCAGCCTAACAGAAGCCACTGAAGCTTTCTTT.

This clone was seen at least ten times. The V and J genes are TRBV18 and TRBJ1-1, with D hard to call. V shed 10 bases and J shed 3 bases, with 15 bases lying between them. The germline gives CDR1 KGHSH, CDR2 LQKENI. The CDR3 has 13 residues. In nucleotides, the CDR3 is TGTGCCACCCTCGAGGGAGCCGACACTGAAGCTTTCTTT. Protein sequence: CATLEGADTEAFF.

The chain uses TRBV7-6 and TRBJ1-2; D unresolved. CDR1 and CDR2 from the germline V gene are SGHVS and FNYEAQ. CDR3 size: 14 residues. The V end lost 0 bases, the J end lost 7 bases, and 12 bases lay between the germline ends. In nucleotides, the CDR3 is TGTGCCAGCAGCTTAGCGTCGGAGGGTCGTGGCTACACCTTC. Translated, it gives CASSLASEGRGYTF.

In this sample, this clone turned up a few times. This sequence joins TRBV7-2 and TRBJ1-1; D is ambiguous. CDR1 and CDR2 from the germline V gene are SGHTA and FQGNSA. This CDR3 is built from 14 residues. V was cut by 3 bases and J by 6 bases, with 14 bases left in between. The CDR3 region is CASSLRPTSAEAFF. The CDR3 nucleotides read TGTGCCAGCAGCTTGCGTCCTACCAGCGCTGAAGCTTTCTTT.

The genes are TRBV7-9 and TRBJ1-1; 8 bases map to TRBD1. The CDR3 sequence is 14 residues long. V was pared by 3 bases and J by 1 base, with 1 base of the junction left unmatched. The germline V gene encodes CDR1 SEHNR and CDR2 FQNEAQ (reference sequence). The chain's CDR3 is CASSLTGANTEAFF. Written as DNA, the CDR3 is TGTGCCAGCAGCTTGACAGGGGCGAACACTGAAGCTTTCTTT.

This clone was found a few times. V usage is TRBV4-2 and J usage is TRBJ1-1; possibly TRBD1 for D (5 bases). Trimming shortened V by 0 bases and J by 5 bases, and 10 bases separated the two germline ends. CDR1 is LGHNA, CDR2 YNFKEQ, per germline. This CDR3 comprises 14 residues. Here the CDR3 reads CASSQDRGGTEAFF. CDR3 coding DNA: TGTGCCAGCAGCCAAGATCGGGGGGGTACTGAAGCTTTCTTT.

This clone was counted a few times. The CDR3, as DNA: TGTGCCAGCAGCCAAGTTTCGGGGGAGCAGTTCTTC. Translating it yields CASSQVSGEQFF. The chain couples TRBV14 to TRBJ2-1; tentatively, D is TRBD2 (5 bases). The CDR3 has 12 residues. Germline V gives CDR1 SGHDN, CDR2 FVKESK. V lost 1 base to trimming and J lost 10 bases, with 8 bases between them.

This clone was seen only a few times. The CDR3 coding sequence is TGCGCCAGCAGCTTGGGCAGCACAGGGGAGGCCTACGAGCAGTACTTC. Its protein is CASSLGSTGEAYEQYF. V gene TRBV5-1 combines with J gene TRBJ2-7; D perhaps matches TRBD1 (7 bases). Germline values: CDR1 SGHRS, CDR2 YFSETQ. V gave up 0 bases and J gave up 2 bases, with 15 bases separating them. The CDR3 is made up of 16 amino acids.